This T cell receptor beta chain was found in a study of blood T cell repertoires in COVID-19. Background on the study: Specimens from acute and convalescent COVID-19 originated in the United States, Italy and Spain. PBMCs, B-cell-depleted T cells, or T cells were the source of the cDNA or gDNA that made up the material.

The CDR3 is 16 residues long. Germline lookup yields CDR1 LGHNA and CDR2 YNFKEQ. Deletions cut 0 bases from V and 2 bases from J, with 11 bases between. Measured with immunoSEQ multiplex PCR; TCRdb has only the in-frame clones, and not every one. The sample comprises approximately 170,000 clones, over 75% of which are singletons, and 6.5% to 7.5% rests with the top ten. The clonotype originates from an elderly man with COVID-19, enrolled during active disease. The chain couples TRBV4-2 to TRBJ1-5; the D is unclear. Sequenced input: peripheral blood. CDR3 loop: CASSQEGHRRNQPQHF. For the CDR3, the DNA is TGTGCCAGCAGCCAAGAGGGCCATAGGCGCAATCAGCCCCAGCATTTT.